This T cell receptor (beta chain) is drawn from a study of T cells in Graves' hyperthyroidism and ophthalmopathy. Using RNA transcripts as the source, TCR beta CDR3 regions were amplified. First-round RT-PCR of the TCR CDR3 relied on the HTBI primer set. Using its own MiXCR run on the multiplex PCR reads, TCRdb lists one record per CDR3 protein. The sample includes about 320,000 distinct CDR3 sequences, roughly 17% of them seen just once. At least ten counts were recorded for this clonotype. Over 18 months, lack of ophthalmopathy progression marked Graves' hyperthyroidism as stable. The source of the PBMCs was approximately 10 ml of fresh peripheral blood. CDR1 is LGHDT and CDR2 is YNNKEL in the germline V gene (reference sequence). Trimming took 1 base from V and 1 from J, leaving 4 bases between them. CDR3 length equals 13 residues.

The specimen was blood. The chain combines TRBV3-1 with TRBJ1-1; no definite D call. The TCR comes from a man aged 25-45 years with Graves' hyperthyroidism. DNA for the CDR3: TGTGCCAGCAGCCAAGCGAGGAACACTGAAGCTTTCTTT. It is translated as CASSQARNTEAFF. The variable domain in full, completed from reference TRBV3-1 and TRBJ1-1, reads DTAVSQTPKYLVTQMGNDKSIKCEQNLGHDTMYWYKQDSKKFLKIMFSYNNKELIINETVPNRFSPKSPDKAHLNLHINSLELGDSAVYFCASSQARNTEAFFGQGTRLTVV.